Listed below are T cell receptor beta chains from one sample, sequenced in a study of cytomegalovirus exposure and HLA in healthy donors. This table comes from immunoSEQ multiplex PCR, and its TCRdb copy is limited to in-frame clones, with some not included. The top ten hold roughly 8% of the sample, which has roughly 160,000 clones, about four fifths seen once. Sequencing was done on a sample of PBMCs. These receptors all stem from a male donor in good health and CMV-seropositive. Both conserved end residues are part of each CDR3. Fields, in order: V gene, J gene, D gene, clone size, CDR3 DNA, CDR3 protein. A D gene is named only where the DNA matches it firmly. Not every row has a clone size; where given, it reads once, few, many or a size class.

V gene: TRBV2
J gene: TRBJ2-7
D gene: TRBD2
clone size: -
CDR3 DNA: TGTGCCAGCAGTGAAGCAGGGCCCCGGGAAGCGGGGGGCTACGAGCAGTACTTC
CDR3 protein: CASSEAGPREAGGYEQYF

V gene: TRBV11-2
J gene: TRBJ2-3
D gene: TRBD2
clone size: -
CDR3 DNA: TGTGCCAGCAGACAGATAGCGGGAGCTATCACAGATACGCAGTATTTT
CDR3 protein: CASRQIAGAITDTQYF

V gene: TRBV11-2
J gene: TRBJ2-7
D gene: -
clone size: -
CDR3 DNA: TGTGCCAGCACTCGCTCCTACGAGCAGTACTTC
CDR3 protein: CASTRSYEQYF

V gene: TRBV4-3
J gene: TRBJ2-7
D gene: -
clone size: -
CDR3 DNA: TGCGCCAGCAGCCAAGAGGCAGGGGCCCTTTCCTACGAGCAGTACTTC
CDR3 protein: CASSQEAGALSYEQYF

V gene: TRBV6-1
J gene: TRBJ2-3
D gene: TRBD1
clone size: -
CDR3 DNA: TGTGCCAGCAGTGTTCAGACAGGGTACACAGATACGCAGTATTTT
CDR3 protein: CASSVQTGYTDTQYF

V gene: TRBV9
J gene: TRBJ1-5
D gene: -
clone size: few
CDR3 DNA: TGTGCCAGCAGCGTAAGCCCGGGTCAGCCCCAGCATTTT
CDR3 protein: CASSVSPGQPQHF

V gene: TRBV6-5
J gene: TRBJ2-5
D gene: TRBD2
clone size: -
CDR3 DNA: TGTGCCAGCAGTTACGACCTAGCGGGAGCGGTGGAGACCCAGTACTTC
CDR3 protein: CASSYDLAGAVETQYF

V gene: TRBV5-1
J gene: TRBJ2-1
D gene: -
clone size: few
CDR3 DNA: TGCGCCAGCCAAAACTACAATGAGCAGTTCTTC
CDR3 protein: CASQNYNEQFF

V gene: TRBV29-1
J gene: TRBJ2-1
D gene: TRBD1
clone size: -
CDR3 DNA: TGCAGCGTGAGGGGGCATGAGCAGTTCTTC
CDR3 protein: CSVRGHEQFF

V gene: TRBV4-1
J gene: TRBJ1-4
D gene: -
clone size: -
CDR3 DNA: TGCGCCAGCAGCCAAAGCGGGCCTGTTGCTGACAAACTGTTTTTT
CDR3 protein: CASSQSGPVADKLFF

V gene: TRBV4-3
J gene: TRBJ2-1
D gene: TRBD2
clone size: -
CDR3 DNA: TGCGCCAGCAGCCAAGATAGCCTAGCGGGAGGGAATGAGCAGTTCTTC
CDR3 protein: CASSQDSLAGGNEQFF

V gene: TRBV20-1
J gene: TRBJ2-1
D gene: -
clone size: -
CDR3 DNA: TGCAGTGCGTTTGAGTACAATGAGCAGTTCTTC
CDR3 protein: CSAFEYNEQFF

V gene: TRBV7-9
J gene: TRBJ2-1
D gene: TRBD2
clone size: -
CDR3 DNA: TGTGCCAGCAGCGTTGGGCTAGCGGGAGTTGAGCAGTTCTTC
CDR3 protein: CASSVGLAGVEQFF

V gene: TRBV7-2
J gene: TRBJ2-7
D gene: -
clone size: -
CDR3 DNA: TGTGCCAGCAGCAATAGCCAACTTGGCTACGAGCAGTACTTC
CDR3 protein: CASSNSQLGYEQYF

V gene: TRBV19
J gene: TRBJ1-1
D gene: TRBD1
clone size: few
CDR3 DNA: TGTGCCAGCATGGGGACAGGACTGAACACTGAAGCTTTCTTT
CDR3 protein: CASMGTGLNTEAFF

V gene: TRBV18
J gene: TRBJ1-5
D gene: TRBD1
clone size: few
CDR3 DNA: TGTGCCAGCTCCACAGGGGAGGATCAGCCCCAGCATTTT
CDR3 protein: CASSTGEDQPQHF

V gene: TRBV6-4
J gene: TRBJ1-4
D gene: -
clone size: -
CDR3 DNA: TGTGCCAGCAGTGCGTTCGGGTTAACTAATGAAAAACTGTTTTTT
CDR3 protein: CASSAFGLTNEKLFF

V gene: TRBV5-4
J gene: TRBJ2-7
D gene: TRBD1
clone size: -
CDR3 DNA: TGTGCCAGCAGCCCCCGGGGCAGGGGGCCTATTTACGAGCAGTACTTC
CDR3 protein: CASSPRGRGPIYEQYF

V gene: TRBV9
J gene: TRBJ2-5
D gene: -
clone size: once
CDR3 DNA: TGTGCCAGCAGCCTTCAAACGGCCTCGGGAGAGACCCAGTACTTC
CDR3 protein: CASSLQTASGETQYF

V gene: TRBV28
J gene: TRBJ2-1
D gene: TRBD1
clone size: -
CDR3 DNA: TGTGCCAGCAGTTTGCTCTCAGGGGGACAGCGACATGAGCAGTTCTTC
CDR3 protein: CASSLLSGGQRHEQFF

V gene: TRBV10-3
J gene: TRBJ2-2
D gene: -
clone size: once
CDR3 DNA: TGTGCCATCAGCAGGGAGAACACCGGGGAGCTGTTTTTT
CDR3 protein: CAISRENTGELFF